A selection of T cell receptor beta chains follows, all from one sample in a study of Ad26.COV2.S vaccination and SARS-CoV-2 variants. The data were produced by immunoSEQ multiplex PCR, yet TCRdb's version contains in-frame clones alone and is incomplete. The sample has about 350,000 clones; just over 90% are singletons. The starting material was peripheral blood, obtained after recovery from COVID-19. Receptor source: a human donor who had recovered from COVID-19. CDR3s include the opening cysteine and the closing phenylalanine or tryptophan. D genes are given only for firm matches. Clone size, where shown, is once, few, many, or a class for clones that have expanded.

>NA|TRBD2|TRBJ2-1|TRBV19
CASSVIAGGFFNNEQFF
TGTGCCAGTAGTGTTATAGCGGGGGGGTTCTTTAATAATGAGCAGTTCTTC
>NA|TRBD1|TRBJ2-7|TRBV19
CASSDRESYEQYF
TGTGCCAGTAGTGACAGGGAGTCCTACGAGCAGTACTTC
>NA|NA|TRBJ2-7|TRBV12-3/TRBV12-4
CASSPGAYEQYF
TGTGCCAGCAGTCCCGGAGCGTACGAGCAGTACTTC
>NA|NA|TRBJ2-5|TRBV5-6
CASSFEGGTDQETQYF
TGTGCCAGCAGCTTTGAGGGGGGGACGGACCAAGAGACCCAGTACTTC
>NA|TRBD1|TRBJ2-7|TRBV9
CASSHGQGAVYEQYF
TGTGCCAGCAGCCACGGACAGGGGGCTGTTTACGAGCAGTACTTC
>NA|TRBD1|TRBJ2-2|TRBV7-9
CASSLGTGGYTGELFF
TGTGCCAGCAGCCTAGGGACAGGGGGATACACCGGGGAGCTGTTTTTT
>NA|NA|TRBJ1-1|TRBV5-1
CASSFGTEAFF
TGCGCCAGCAGCTTTGGGACTGAAGCTTTCTTT
>NA|NA|TRBJ2-1|TRBV28
CASSFPKPNYNEQFF
TGTGCCAGCAGTTTCCCCAAACCCAACTACAATGAGCAGTTCTTC
>NA|NA|TRBJ1-5|TRBV4-2
CASSLAGTHQPQHF
TGTGCCAGCAGCCTTGCCGGGACCCATCAGCCCCAGCATTTT
>NA|NA|TRBJ2-7|TRBV6-5
CASSYIDSTYEQYF
TGTGCCAGCAGTTACATAGACTCGACCTACGAGCAGTACTTC
>NA|NA|TRBJ2-5|TRBV6-5
CASSYLVGSQQETQYF
TGTGCCAGCAGTTATCTGGTCGGGAGCCAACAAGAGACCCAGTACTTC
>NA|TRBD1|TRBJ2-1|TRBV4-1
CASSQRSDRATYNEQFF
TGCGCCAGCAGCCAACGTAGCGACAGGGCCACCTACAATGAGCAGTTCTTC
>NA|NA|TRBJ2-6|TRBV11-2
CASSSPRETGANVLTF
TGTGCCAGCAGCTCCCCTCGGGAAACTGGGGCCAACGTCCTGACTTTC
>NA|TRBD2|TRBJ2-6|TRBV6-6
CASSRLGGGVSGANVLTF
TGTGCCAGCAGTCGCCTTGGCGGGGGGGTCTCTGGGGCCAACGTCCTGACTTTC
>NA|NA|TRBJ1-5|TRBV6-1
CASSEASNQPQHF
TGTGCCAGCAGTGAAGCTAGCAATCAGCCCCAGCATTTT
>NA|NA|TRBJ1-4|TRBV21-1
CASSNPMSRNEKLFF
TGTGCCAGCAGCAATCCGATGAGTCGTAATGAAAAACTGTTTTTT
>NA|NA|TRBJ2-5|TRBV6-4
CASSALPSRPDDHKTQYF
TGTGCCAGCAGTGCTCTCCCTTCACGGCCCGACGATCACAAGACCCAGTACTTC
>once|NA|TRBJ2-6|TRBV2
CASSDLGFPSGANVLTF
TGTGCCAGCAGTGACCTGGGCTTTCCCTCTGGGGCCAACGTCCTGACTTTC
>NA|TRBD1|TRBJ2-2|TRBV5-1
CASQPRQGVNTGELFF
TGCGCCAGCCAACCTCGACAGGGGGTCAACACCGGAGAGCTGTTTTTT
>NA|NA|TRBJ1-6|TRBV3-1/TRBV3-2
CASSRAPQAGNSPLHF
TGTGCCAGCAGCCGCGCCCCCCAGGCGGGGAATTCACCCCTCCACTTT
>NA|NA|TRBJ1-1|TRBV6-2/TRBV6-3
CASSYSSTEAFF
TGTGCCAGCAGTTACTCTAGTACTGAAGCTTTCTTT